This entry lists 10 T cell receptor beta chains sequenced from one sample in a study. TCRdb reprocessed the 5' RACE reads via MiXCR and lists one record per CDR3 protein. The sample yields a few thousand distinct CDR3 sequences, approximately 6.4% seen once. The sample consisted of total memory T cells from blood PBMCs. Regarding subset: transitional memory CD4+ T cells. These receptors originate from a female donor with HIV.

CDR3 loop: CASSQRQNTGELFF. The CDR3, as DNA: TGCGCCAGCAGCCAAAGACAGAACACCGGGGAGCTGTTTTTT. V is TRBV4-3 and J is TRBJ2-2; no clear D. Germline values: CDR1 LGHNA, CDR2 YSLEER. This CDR3 spans 14 amino acids. V lost 2 bases, J lost 1 base, and 5 bases lay in between.

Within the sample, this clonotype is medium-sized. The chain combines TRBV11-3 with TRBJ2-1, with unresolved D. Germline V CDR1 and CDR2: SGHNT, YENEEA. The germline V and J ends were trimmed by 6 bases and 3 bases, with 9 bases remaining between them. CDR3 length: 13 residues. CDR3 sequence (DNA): TGTGCCAGCAGTTCGGCTAGCTACAATGAGCAGTTCTTC. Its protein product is CASSSASYNEQFF.

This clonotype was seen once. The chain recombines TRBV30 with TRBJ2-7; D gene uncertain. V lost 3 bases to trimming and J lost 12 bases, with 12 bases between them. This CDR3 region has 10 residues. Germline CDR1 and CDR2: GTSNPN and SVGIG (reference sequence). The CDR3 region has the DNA TGTGCCTGGAGCACACCCCCCGGGTACTTC. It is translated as CAWSTPPGYF.

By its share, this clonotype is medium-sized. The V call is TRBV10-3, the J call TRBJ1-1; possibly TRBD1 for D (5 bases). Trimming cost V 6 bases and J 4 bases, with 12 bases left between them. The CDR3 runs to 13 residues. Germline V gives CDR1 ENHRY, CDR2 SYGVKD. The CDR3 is CAISKTGGTEAFF. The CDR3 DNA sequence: TGTGCCATCAGCAAAACCGGGGGCACTGAAGCTTTCTTT.

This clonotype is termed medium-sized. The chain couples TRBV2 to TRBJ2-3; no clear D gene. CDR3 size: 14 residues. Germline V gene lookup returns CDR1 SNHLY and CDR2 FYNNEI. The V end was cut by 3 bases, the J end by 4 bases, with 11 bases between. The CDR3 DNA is TGTGCCAGCAGTGATTTAGGAGCGTCAGATACGCAGTATTTT. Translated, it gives CASSDLGASDTQYF.

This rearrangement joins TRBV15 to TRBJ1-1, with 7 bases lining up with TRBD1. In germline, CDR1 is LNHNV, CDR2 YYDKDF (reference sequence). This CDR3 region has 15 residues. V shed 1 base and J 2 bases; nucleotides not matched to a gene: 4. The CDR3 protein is CATSRARDRNTEAFF. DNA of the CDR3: TGTGCCACCAGCAGAGCCCGGGACAGAAACACTGAAGCTTTCTTT.

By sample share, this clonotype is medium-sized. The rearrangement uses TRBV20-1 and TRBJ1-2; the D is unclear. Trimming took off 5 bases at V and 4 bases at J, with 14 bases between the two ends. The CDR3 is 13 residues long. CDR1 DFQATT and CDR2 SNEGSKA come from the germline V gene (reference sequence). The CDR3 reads CSALTGYGYGYTF. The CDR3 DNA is TGCAGTGCTCTAACGGGGTACGGCTATGGCTACACCTTC.

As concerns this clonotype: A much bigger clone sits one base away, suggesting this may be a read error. CDR3 region: CATSSEPAAEAFF. CDR3 nucleotide sequence: TGTGCCACCAGCAGTGAACCAGCGGCGGAGGCTTTCTTT. The chain employs TRBV15 and TRBJ1-1; unclear D gene. This CDR3 spans 13 amino acids. Germline V gene lookup returns CDR1 LNHNV and CDR2 YYDKDF (reference sequence). V shed 3 bases and J shed 11 bases, with 16 bases lying between them.

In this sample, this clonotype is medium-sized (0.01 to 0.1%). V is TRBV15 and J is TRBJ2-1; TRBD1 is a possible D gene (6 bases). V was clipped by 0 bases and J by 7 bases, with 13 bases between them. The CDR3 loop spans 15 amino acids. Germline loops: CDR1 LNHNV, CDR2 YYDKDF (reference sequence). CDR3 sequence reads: CATSRDRQGTNEQFF. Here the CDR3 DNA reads TGTGCCACCAGCAGAGATAGGCAGGGGACGAATGAGCAGTTCTTC.

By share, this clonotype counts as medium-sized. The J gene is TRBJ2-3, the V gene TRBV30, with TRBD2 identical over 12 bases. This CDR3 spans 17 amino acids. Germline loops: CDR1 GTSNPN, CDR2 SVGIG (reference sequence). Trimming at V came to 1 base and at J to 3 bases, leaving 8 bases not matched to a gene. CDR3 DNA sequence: TGTGCCTGGAGTGATCCAACTAGCGGGGGGATGACAGATACGCAGTATTTT. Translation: CAWSDPTSGGMTDTQYF.